The present TCR beta chain was sequenced within a study of Tregs in tolerant kidney transplant recipients. The CDR3 spans 14 residues. Trimming cost V 1 base and J 5 bases, with 11 bases left between them. Looked up from germline, CDR1 is SEHNR and CDR2 is FQNEAQ (reference sequence). Generated by immunoSEQ multiplex PCR, the TCRdb table keeps only in-frame clones and is missing some. The table includes around 16,000 clones, 85% to 95% detected once. This TCR derives from a human donor in good health. The chain combines TRBV7-9 with TRBJ2-5; D possibly corresponds to TRBD2 (6 bases). The sequenced sample consisted of CD8+ T cells from blood. This CDR3 reads CASSLVAGTETQYF. The CDR3 DNA is TGTGCCAGCAGCTTAGTCGCGGGGACGGAGACCCAGTACTTC. The complete variable domain, with remaining parts taken from reference TRBV7-9 and TRBJ2-5, reads DTGVSQNPRHKITKRGQNVTFRCDPISEHNRLYWYRQTLGQGPEFLTYFQNEAQLEKSRLLSDRFSAERPKGSFSTLEIQRTEQGDSAMYLCASSLVAGTETQYFGPGTRLLVL.